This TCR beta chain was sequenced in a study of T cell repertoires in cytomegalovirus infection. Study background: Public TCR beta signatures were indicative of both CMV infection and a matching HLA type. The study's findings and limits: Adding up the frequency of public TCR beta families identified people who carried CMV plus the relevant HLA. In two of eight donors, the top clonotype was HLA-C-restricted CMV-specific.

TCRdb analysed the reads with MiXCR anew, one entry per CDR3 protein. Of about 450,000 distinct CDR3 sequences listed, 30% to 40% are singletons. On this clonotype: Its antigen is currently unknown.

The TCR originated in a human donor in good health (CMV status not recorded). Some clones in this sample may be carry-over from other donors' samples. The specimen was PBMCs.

CDR3 coding DNA: TGTGCCAGCAACGCGGGACAGTTTTTCGGAGCTTTCTTT. Translation gives CASNAGQFFGAFF. This rearrangement joins TRBV6-1 to TRBJ1-1; 7 nucleotides match TRBD1. The V gene's germline CDR1 is MNHNS and CDR2 SASEGT. This CDR3 spans 13 amino acids. V shed 7 bases, J shed 10 bases, and the junction held 12 bases outside the gene matches.